What follows is one T cell receptor (beta chain) and its context. The data stem from a study of blood T cell repertoires in COVID-19. The wider study: Collection of acute and convalescent COVID-19 samples took place in the United States, Italy and Spain. PBMCs, B-cell-depleted T cells, or T cells provided the cDNA or gDNA that made up the material.

V was pared by 3 bases and J by 4 bases, with 8 bases of the junction left unmatched. Germline V gives CDR1 KGHDR, CDR2 SFDVKD. The CDR3 sequence is 16 residues long. Libraries were prepared by immunoSEQ multiplex PCR; TCRdb keeps only in-frame clonotypes and omits some of them. The data contain approximately 300,000 clones, around 89% of them seen just once; the ten biggest clones take up 3.7%. The chain has TRBV24-1 and TRBJ1-2; 9 nucleotides match TRBD1. This receptor was identified in a woman in her thirties or forties with acute or convalescent COVID-19. The specimen sequenced was peripheral blood. CDR3 amino acids: CATSDPMGQGLYGYTF. CDR3 DNA sequence: TGTGCCACCAGTGATCCTATGGGACAGGGCCTCTATGGCTACACCTTC.